These 5 T cell receptor beta chains originate from one sample sequenced in a study of blood T cell repertoires in COVID-19. Sequenced by immunoSEQ multiplex PCR; TCRdb stores in-frame clones only, minus some. In the table there are about 500,000 clones, 89% of which are singletons. Sequencing was performed on peripheral blood. The receptors stem from a man between 18 and 29 years old with COVID-19, enrolled during active disease.

This clone was counted between two and nine times. This chain links TRBV18 with TRBJ2-7; D might be TRBD2 (5 bases). Trimming left V 2 bases short and J 3 bases short, with 11 bases between. The CDR3 runs to 14 residues. Per the germline V gene, CDR1 is KGHSH and CDR2 is LQKENI. The CDR3 protein is CASSPKDGGYEQYF. Written as DNA, the CDR3 is TGTGCCAGCTCACCAAAAGACGGAGGCTACGAGCAGTACTTC. Full variable domain (remainder filled in from reference TRBV18 and TRBJ2-7): NAGVMQNPRHLVRRRGQEARLRCSPMKGHSHVYWYRQLPEEGLKFMVYLQKENIIDESGMPKERFSAEFPKEGPSILRIQQVVRGDSAAYFCASSPKDGGYEQYFGPGTRLTVT.

This clone appeared a few times. The rearrangement uses TRBV6-1 and TRBJ1-3; D call uncertain. V dropped 2 bases and J dropped 3 bases, with 11 bases sitting between them. Germline CDR1 and CDR2: MNHNS and SASEGT. This CDR3 contains 15 residues. The CDR3 spells CASSEIGAFGNTIYF. The CDR3 region has the DNA TGTGCCAGCAGTGAAATCGGAGCATTTGGAAACACCATATATTTT.

This clone was seen once. V and J are TRBV11-2 and TRBJ2-2; TRBD1 agrees at 9 bases. V was clipped by 2 bases and J by 4 bases; unmatched bases: 11. The CDR3 sequence is 18 residues long. CDR1 is SGHAT and CDR2 is FQNNGV in the germline V gene. In DNA, the CDR3 is TGTGCCAGCAGCTTATTCCACGCCGGGACAGGGTTCACCGGGGAGCTGTTTTTT. It codes for CASSLFHAGTGFTGELFF.

The chain links TRBV5-6 to TRBJ1-1; tentative D call: TRBD1 (5 bases). Germline values: CDR1 SGHDT, CDR2 YYEEEE. The CDR3 spans 13 residues. V was trimmed by 0 bases and J by 4 bases, leaving 7 bases between them. DNA for the CDR3: TGTGCCAGCAGCTTGGGGGGGGTCACTGAAGCTTTCTTT. Translated: CASSLGGVTEAFF.

The CDR3 DNA reads as TGCGCCAGCAGCTTGTCCTGGCGGGAGACAGATACGCAGTATTTT. The encoded protein is CASSLSWRETDTQYF. The chain joins TRBV5-1 to TRBJ2-3, with 7 bases that match TRBD2. V dropped 1 base and J dropped 3; count of bases not matched to a gene: 5. Germline loops: CDR1 SGHRS, CDR2 YFSETQ. The CDR3 has 15 amino acids.